The 30 T cell receptor beta chains given below trace back to one sample, sequenced in a study of shared clonotypes between healthy human individuals. Terminally differentiated effector memory CD45RA+ cells were excluded from the naive CD8 cells, which were CD45RO-negative and positively selected for CCR7. Data came from immunoSEQ multiplex PCR; TCRdb stores just in-frame clones and leaves some out. The sample has under 600,000 clones; roughly 98% are singletons. The specimen was naive CD8+ T cells sorted from blood. The source is a man aged 25-40 years in good health.

The chain uses TRBV7-6 and TRBJ2-1, with no clear D. Trimming removed 0 bases from V and 5 bases from J, with 11 bases in between. The germline gives CDR1 SGHVS, CDR2 FNYEAQ. CDR3 length: 15 amino acids. CDR3 residues: CASSLAGERDNEQFF. DNA of the CDR3: TGTGCCAGCAGCTTAGCAGGTGAGCGCGACAATGAGCAGTTCTTC.

The V and J genes are TRBV9 and TRBJ2-7, with 10 bases matching TRBD1. The CDR3 covers 15 residues. Germline assignment: CDR1 SGDLS and CDR2 YYNGEE. After removal of 4 bases from V and 5 bases from J, the junction contained 9 bases not matched to a gene. CDR3 bases: TGTGCCAGCAGCTCATACGGGACAGGGGCTAACGAGCAGTACTTC. This codes for CASSSYGTGANEQYF.

The chain couples TRBV28 to TRBJ1-1; D gene uncertain. V was trimmed by 5 bases and J by 1 base, leaving 14 bases between them. Germline V lookup: CDR1 MDHEN, CDR2 SYDVKM. This CDR3 has 15 residues. This chain's CDR3 is CASSPRIFENTEAFF. The CDR3 DNA sequence: TGTGCCAGCAGTCCCCGGATCTTTGAGAACACTGAAGCTTTCTTT.

This rearrangement joins TRBV7-9 to TRBJ2-2, with 8 nucleotides matching TRBD2. Germline CDR1 reads SEHNR; CDR2 reads FQNEAQ (reference sequence). This CDR3 spans 15 amino acids. V dropped 0 bases and J dropped 7; count of bases not matched to a gene: 4. This CDR3 is CASSLASGMFGELFF. For the CDR3, the DNA is TGTGCCAGCAGCTTAGCTAGCGGGATGTTCGGGGAGCTGTTTTTT.

This chain joins TRBV28 and TRBJ2-5; a possible D gene is TRBD2 (6 bases). This CDR3 has 16 residues. Trimming shortened V by 2 bases and J by 5 bases, and 18 bases separated the two germline ends. From germline, CDR1 is MDHEN and CDR2 SYDVKM. The CDR3 spells CASSLRRGGARETQYF. CDR3 bases: TGTGCCAGCAGTTTAAGGCGCGGAGGGGCTAGGGAGACCCAGTACTTC. Together with reference TRBV28 and TRBJ2-5, the CDR3 gives the full variable domain: DVKVTQSSRYLVKRTGEKVFLECVQDMDHENMFWYRQDPGLGLRLIYFSYDVKMKEKGDIPEGYSVSREKKERFSLILESASTNQTSMYLCASSLRRGGARETQYFGPGTRLLVL.

This chain connects TRBV5-4 to TRBJ2-5; 13 nucleotides match TRBD2. The CDR3 has 16 residues. The V gene's germline CDR1 is SGHNT and CDR2 YYREEE (reference sequence). V trimming: 4 bases; J trimming: 1 base; junction bases outside the gene matches: 4. CDR3 protein: CASSRLAGGFQETQYF. CDR3 DNA: TGTGCCAGCAGCCGACTAGCGGGAGGCTTCCAAGAGACCCAGTACTTC.

The rearrangement joins TRBV27 to TRBJ2-7, with TRBD1 matching over 8 bases. Unmatched junction bases numbered 2, after V lost 6 bases and J lost 7 bases. CDR1 and CDR2 (germline): MNHEY, SMNVEV (reference sequence). The CDR3 has 11 amino acids. Here the CDR3 DNA reads TGTGCCAGCAGCACAGGGGGAGAGCAGTACTTC. Translated, it gives CASSTGGEQYF.

The chain has TRBV10-1 and TRBJ2-1; 8 nucleotides agree with TRBD1. The CDR3 spans 15 residues. V shed 0 bases and J 4 bases; nucleotides not matched to a gene: 2. Looked up from germline, CDR1 is WNHNN and CDR2 is SYGVQD (reference sequence). The chain's CDR3 is CASSESGTGYNEQFF. CDR3 in DNA: TGCGCCAGCAGTGAGTCCGGGACAGGATACAATGAGCAGTTCTTC.

The rearrangement links TRBV11-2 to TRBJ2-7; a weak D match, TRBD2 (6 bases). Germline CDR1 reads SGHAT; CDR2 reads FQNNGV. The CDR3 extends over 17 amino acids. Between the trimmed V and J ends, which lost 4 bases and 0 bases, there was a span of 19 bases. The CDR3 spells CASSSILGGGPSYEQYF. The CDR3 coding sequence is TGTGCCAGCAGCTCCATCTTGGGGGGAGGTCCCTCCTACGAGCAGTACTTC.

This clone was picked up one time. This chain connects TRBV7-9 to TRBJ2-7, with no clear D. Per the germline V gene, CDR1 is SEHNR and CDR2 is FQNEAQ (reference sequence). V was pared by 4 bases and J by 2 bases, with 24 bases between. The CDR3 length is 18 residues. The chain's CDR3 is CASSSTSVGSEGTYEQYF. Here the CDR3 DNA reads TGTGCCAGCAGCTCCACATCAGTAGGATCTGAAGGGACCTACGAGCAGTACTTC. Drawing the rest from reference TRBV7-9 and TRBJ2-7, the complete variable domain is DTGVSQNPRHKITKRGQNVTFRCDPISEHNRLYWYRQTLGQGPEFLTYFQNEAQLEKSRLLSDRFSAERPKGSFSTLEIQRTEQGDSAMYLCASSSTSVGSEGTYEQYFGPGTRLTVT.

V and J are TRBV18 and TRBJ1-5; the D gene is possibly TRBD1 (6 bases). CDR1 is KGHSH, CDR2 LQKENI, per germline. This CDR3 comprises 15 residues. Trimming shortened V by 4 bases and J by 6 bases, and 16 bases separated the two germline ends. The CDR3 DNA reads as TGTGCCAGCTCACGGCAACAGGGCTCAGGTCAGCCCCAGCATTTT. It encodes CASSRQQGSGQPQHF.

Regarding this clone: Other DNA variants within this sample encode the same CDR3. The CDR3 region has the DNA TGTGCCAGCAGCTTTGGGGCCGAGCAGTACTTC. Its translation: CASSFGAEQYF. This sequence joins TRBV7-9 and TRBJ2-7; D is perhaps TRBD1 (5 bases). CDR3 length: 11 amino acids. Germline CDR1 SEHNR, CDR2 FQNEAQ (reference sequence). V was clipped by 3 bases and J by 6 bases, with 6 bases between them.

This clone was recorded once. The rearrangement joins TRBV28 to TRBJ2-7; 10 bases agree with TRBD2. Germline V CDR1 and CDR2: MDHEN, SYDVKM. The J segment lost 2 bases and the V segment lost 5 bases, leaving 3 bases of the junction unmatched. The CDR3 consists of 14 residues. The CDR3 nucleotides read TGTGCCAGCAGTCGAACTAGCGGGACCTACGAGCAGTACTTC. This codes for CASSRTSGTYEQYF.

This chain links TRBV28 with TRBJ1-5, with D possibly matching TRBD1 (5 bases). CDR1 and CDR2 from the germline V gene are MDHEN and SYDVKM. The CDR3 loop spans 14 amino acids. V lost 4 bases to trimming and J lost 4 bases, with 11 bases between them. The CDR3 reads CASSSTGGNQPQHF. The CDR3 region has the DNA TGTGCCAGCAGTTCTACCGGGGGAAATCAGCCCCAGCATTTT.

The DNA for the CDR3 is TGTGCCAGCAGCTATAGCGGGAGCAGTGCCTATGAGCAGTTCTTC. Residues: CASSYSGSSAYEQFF. This chain joins TRBV7-3 and TRBJ2-1; 9 positions agree with TRBD2. The germline V gene has CDR1 SGHTA and CDR2 FQGTGA. CDR3 size: 15 residues. V gave up 4 bases and J gave up 8 bases; unmatched junction bases: 9.

The chain recombines TRBV7-9 with TRBJ2-1, with 9 bases matching TRBD2. The V segment lost 4 bases and the J segment 8 bases; nucleotides outside the gene matches: 6. This CDR3 is 14 amino acids long. Per the germline V gene, CDR1 is SEHNR and CDR2 is FQNEAQ (reference sequence). CDR3: CASSSSSGNHEQFF. The DNA for the CDR3 is TGTGCCAGCAGCTCCTCTAGCGGGAACCATGAGCAGTTCTTC.

This clone appeared once. The V and J genes are TRBV28 and TRBJ1-5; D call uncertain. The CDR3 length is 16 residues. Looked up from germline, CDR1 is MDHEN and CDR2 is SYDVKM. V dropped 2 bases and J dropped 5 bases, with 16 bases sitting between them. The CDR3 DNA sequence: TGTGCCAGCAGTTTAGCCGATTTCGGTGGGGATCAGCCCCAGCATTTT. It codes for CASSLADFGGDQPQHF. Using reference TRBV28 and TRBJ1-5 for the parts outside the CDR3, the full variable domain is DVKVTQSSRYLVKRTGEKVFLECVQDMDHENMFWYRQDPGLGLRLIYFSYDVKMKEKGDIPEGYSVSREKKERFSLILESASTNQTSMYLCASSLADFGGDQPQHFGDGTRLSIL.

The gene calls are TRBV5-1 and TRBJ2-7; 11 nucleotides line up with TRBD1. The V and J ends lost 4 bases and 2 bases, in that order; junction bases with no gene match: 5. Germline CDR1 reads SGHRS; CDR2 reads YFSETQ. The CDR3 contains 15 residues. The chain's CDR3 is CASSTGQGAAYEQYF. The CDR3 bases are TGCGCCAGCAGCACAGGACAGGGGGCGGCCTACGAGCAGTACTTC.

This chain joins TRBV11-2 and TRBJ2-7; D might be TRBD2 (5 bases). The CDR3 loop spans 13 amino acids. Trimming took off 6 bases at V and 2 bases at J, with 11 bases between the two ends. Germline V lookup: CDR1 SGHAT, CDR2 FQNNGV. Here the CDR3 reads CASSTRTAYEQYF. The CDR3 coding sequence is TGTGCCAGCAGTACTAGGACGGCCTACGAGCAGTACTTC.

This rearrangement joins TRBV10-2 to TRBJ2-1; 10 bases map to TRBD2. Looked up from germline, CDR1 is WSHSY and CDR2 is SAAADI. The CDR3 extends over 15 amino acids. The junction had 8 bases not matched to a gene; V was cut back by 7 bases and J by 5 bases. The CDR3 spells CASKTSSGRHNEQFF. The CDR3 DNA reads TGCGCCAGCAAGACCTCTAGCGGGAGACACAATGAGCAGTTCTTC.

The chain uses TRBV28 and TRBJ2-3; TRBD2 agrees at 8 bases. The germline V gene has CDR1 MDHEN and CDR2 SYDVKM. J was trimmed by 0 bases and V by 10 bases; bases with no gene match: 6. The CDR3 runs to 14 residues. CDR3 DNA sequence: TGTGCCACCCGGAAGCGGGGGAGCACAGATACGCAGTATTTT. Translated, it gives CATRKRGSTDTQYF.

The gene calls are TRBV6-1 and TRBJ2-3; D not resolved. Germline V lookup: CDR1 MNHNS, CDR2 SASEGT. The CDR3 runs 12 residues. V was cut by 2 bases and J by 3 bases, with 3 bases left in between. CDR3 protein: CASSEPTDTQYF. Here the CDR3 DNA reads TGTGCCAGCAGTGAACCAACAGATACGCAGTATTTT.

J is TRBJ2-7 and V is TRBV18; D is ambiguous. Germline CDR1 is KGHSH and CDR2 is LQKENI. V lost 6 bases and J lost 2, with 17 bases in between. This CDR3 contains 15 residues. CDR3 sequence: CASSPRRVVTYEQYF. As DNA, the CDR3 is TGTGCCAGCTCCCCCCGCCGGGTGGTTACCTACGAGCAGTACTTC.

A single count supports this clone. The chain has TRBV4-1 and TRBJ2-5; D is unclear. The length of the CDR3 is 15 residues. V gave up 0 bases and J gave up 2 bases, with 10 bases separating them. Germline V gene data show CDR1 as MGHRA and CDR2 as YSYEKL. The CDR3 sequence is CASSQEPVLQETQYF. CDR3 DNA: TGCGCCAGCAGCCAAGAGCCAGTATTACAAGAGACCCAGTACTTC.

The rearrangement links TRBV4-3 to TRBJ2-1; 7 positions agree with TRBD2. J gave up 0 bases and V 0 bases, and 5 bases lay outside the gene matches. Germline loops: CDR1 LGHNA, CDR2 YSLEER. The CDR3 has 17 residues. The CDR3 DNA is TGCGCCAGCAGCCAAGAATCTCTAGCGGACTCCTACAATGAGCAGTTCTTC. Protein: CASSQESLADSYNEQFF.

The chain uses TRBV6-5 and TRBJ2-7; D is uncertain. Between the trimmed V and J ends, which lost 0 bases and 2 bases, there was a span of 14 bases. CDR3 size: 16 residues. In germline, CDR1 is MNHEY, CDR2 SVGAGI. The CDR3 loop is CASSYSARDLTYEQYF. In DNA form, the CDR3 reads TGTGCCAGCAGTTACTCCGCCAGAGACCTAACCTACGAGCAGTACTTC.

The chain employs TRBV21-1 and TRBJ2-3. TRBV21-1 is a known pseudogene. The CDR3 is 15 amino acids. CDR3 sequence reads: CASPLISPSTDTQYF. The DNA for the CDR3 is TGTGCCAGCCCTCTCATCTCCCCTAGCACAGATACGCAGTATTTT.

The chain has TRBV27 and TRBJ1-5; D call uncertain. The CDR3 extends over 14 amino acids. V was pared by 5 bases and J by 3 bases, with 11 bases between. CDR1 and CDR2 from the germline V gene are MNHEY and SMNVEV (reference sequence). CDR3 DNA sequence: TGTGCCAGCAGTCTAAACAGACTCAATCAGCCCCAGCATTTT. Translating it yields CASSLNRLNQPQHF.

This clone was recorded once. The V and J genes are TRBV9 and TRBJ1-2, with no clear D. CDR3 length: 12 residues. The V gene lost 2 bases and the J gene lost 7 bases, with 9 bases spanning the gap. CDR1 is SGDLS, CDR2 YYNGEE, per germline. The DNA of the CDR3 is TGTGCCAGCAGCGTTGCCGTTGGTGGCTACACCTTC. Its protein is CASSVAVGGYTF. Drawing the rest from reference TRBV9 and TRBJ1-2, the complete variable domain is DSGVTQTPKHLITATGQRVTLRCSPRSGDLSVYWYQQSLDQGLQFLIQYYNGEERAKGNILERFSAQQFPDLHSELNLSSLELGDSALYFCASSVAVGGYTFGSGTRLTVV.

The CDR3 region has the DNA TGCGCCAGCAGCTGGGACTCTTTCTACAATGAGCAGTTCTTC. This translates into CASSWDSFYNEQFF. The genes are TRBV5-1 and TRBJ2-1, with D maybe TRBD2 (6 bases). The V gene's germline CDR1 is SGHRS and CDR2 YFSETQ. CDR3 length: 14 residues. Trimming removed 3 bases from V and 3 bases from J, with 10 bases in between.